These 3 T cell receptor beta chains were sequenced from one sample in a study of response to subunit inactivated influenza vaccine. TCRdb analysed the RT-PCR reads with MiXCR anew, one entry per CDR3 protein. This table has about 780,000 distinct CDR3 sequences, 18% appearing once. The input for sequencing was PBMCs from blood, taken approximately 5 days after vaccination. All receptors come from a man aged 50 or older who received an inactivated influenza vaccine.

V is TRBV7-2 and J is TRBJ2-5; D remains ambiguous. This CDR3 spans 12 amino acids. The germline V gene encodes CDR1 SGHTA and CDR2 FQGNSA. With 7 bases removed from V and 2 bases from J, the gap between germline ends came to 8 bases. CDR3 amino acids: CASTRRQETQYF. The CDR3 coding sequence is TGTGCCAGCACAAGGCGGCAAGAGACCCAGTACTTC.

This clonotype was detected many times. The chain carries TRBV10-3 and TRBJ2-7, with D possibly TRBD1 on 6 matching bases. CDR3 length equals 13 residues. Germline V gene data show CDR1 as ENHRY and CDR2 as SYGVKD. Trimming stripped 11 bases from V and 4 bases from J, with 18 bases between. Here the CDR3 DNA reads TGTGCCGGCTCAGATATCCAGGGGTACGAGCAGTACTTC. It is translated as CAGSDIQGYEQYF.

The chain carries TRBV30 and TRBJ2-6; D is perhaps TRBD1 (5 bases). The CDR3 sequence is 14 residues long. Trimming removed 3 bases from V and 2 bases from J, with 8 bases in between. Germline assignment: CDR1 GTSNPN and CDR2 SVGIG (reference sequence). The CDR3 region is CAWRYRTGANVLTF. The CDR3 nucleotides read TGTGCCTGGAGGTACAGGACTGGGGCCAACGTCCTGACTTTC.